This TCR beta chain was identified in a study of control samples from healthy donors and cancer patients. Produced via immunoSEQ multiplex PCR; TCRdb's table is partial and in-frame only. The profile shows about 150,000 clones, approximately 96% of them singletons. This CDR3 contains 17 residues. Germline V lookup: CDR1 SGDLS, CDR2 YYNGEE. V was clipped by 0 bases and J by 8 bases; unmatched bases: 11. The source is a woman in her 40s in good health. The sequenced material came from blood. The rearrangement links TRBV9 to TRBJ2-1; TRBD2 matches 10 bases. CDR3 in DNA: TGTGCCAGCAGCGTAGCGCCTAGCGGGGGCCGTTTGGATGAGCAGTTCTTC. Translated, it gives CASSVAPSGGRLDEQFF.